This entry lists 30 T cell receptor beta chains sequenced from one sample in a study of cytomegalovirus exposure and HLA in healthy donors. Measured with immunoSEQ multiplex PCR; TCRdb has only the in-frame clones, and not every one. The table has a few hundred thousand clones, 65% to 90% seen once; the top ten hold 0.9% to 1.1%. Sequencing was carried out using PBMCs. Receptors were obtained from a woman aged 18 to 35 in good health and CMV-seronegative.

There are a few counts of this clone. The gene calls are TRBV5-1 and TRBJ2-5, with TRBD2 as a possible D gene (7 bases). Germline V gives CDR1 SGHRS, CDR2 YFSETQ. V was trimmed by 7 bases and J by 2 bases, leaving 15 bases between them. CDR3 size: 14 residues. CDR3: CASGGGLTQETQYF. CDR3 sequence (DNA): TGCGCCAGCGGAGGGGGACTAACACAAGAGACCCAGTACTTC.

The chain couples TRBV18 to TRBJ2-7; 11 bases agree with TRBD2. The CDR3 is 18 amino acids. Germline CDR1 KGHSH, CDR2 LQKENI. Unmatched junction bases numbered 12, after V lost 3 bases and J lost 2 bases. As DNA, the CDR3 is TGTGCCAGCTCACCCTATGGACTAGCGGGTAGCTTCACCTACGAGCAGTACTTC. Translation gives CASSPYGLAGSFTYEQYF.

This clone has a handful of counts. Different DNA sequences within this sample yield the same CDR3. This rearrangement joins TRBV5-1 to TRBJ1-1; D gene unclear. The CDR3 contains 14 residues. Trimming stripped 0 bases from V and 0 bases from J, with 6 bases between. Germline CDR1 reads SGHRS; CDR2 reads YFSETQ. The DNA of the CDR3 is TGCGCCAGCAGCTTGGACGGGGTGAACACTGAAGCTTTCTTT. The encoded protein is CASSLDGVNTEAFF. The full variable domain, with the rest looked up from reference TRBV5-1 and TRBJ1-1, is KAGVTQTPRYLIKTRGQQVTLSCSPISGHRSVSWYQQTPGQGLQFLFEYFSETQRNKGNFPGRFSGRQFSNSRSEMNVSTLELGDSALYLCASSLDGVNTEAFFGQGTRLTVV.

The chain is built from TRBV6-1 and TRBJ2-7; TRBD1 matches 12 bases. V dropped 3 bases and J dropped 4; count of bases not matched to a gene: 7. This CDR3 comprises 16 residues. The germline CDR1 and CDR2 sequences are MNHNS and SASEGT. CDR3 in amino acids: CASSDDVGQGAYEQYF. CDR3 DNA: TGTGCCAGCAGTGATGATGTGGGACAGGGGGCGTACGAGCAGTACTTC.

Details on this clone: At one end, the junction sequence differs from germline, possibly due to a read error. J is TRBJ2-1 and V is TRBV5-1, with D perhaps TRBD2 (6 bases). Germline V gene lookup returns CDR1 SGHRS and CDR2 YFSETQ. This CDR3 spans 14 amino acids. In DNA form, the CDR3 reads TGCGCCAGCAGATTGGAGGGGCCCTACAATGAGCAGTTCTTC. Translating gives CASRLEGPYNEQFF.

V gene TRBV10-3 combines with J gene TRBJ2-3, with 7 bases identical to TRBD2. CDR3 length: 14 amino acids. With 4 bases clipped from V and 3 bases from J, the junction kept 4 bases outside the gene matches. The germline V gene encodes CDR1 ENHRY and CDR2 SYGVKD. CDR3 DNA: TGTGCCATCAGTGCGGGAGGATCTACAGATACGCAGTATTTT. It is translated as CAISAGGSTDTQYF.

The chain links TRBV19 to TRBJ1-2; 7 bases are a match to TRBD1. Losses at the gene ends were 1 base for V and 6 bases for J; bases not matched to a gene: 8. This CDR3 region has 15 residues. Per the germline V gene, CDR1 is LNHDA and CDR2 is SQIVND (reference sequence). For the CDR3, the DNA is TGTGCCAGTAGTATAGCGACCCGACAGGGTCATGGCTACACCTTC. Amino acid sequence: CASSIATRQGHGYTF.

V usage is TRBV28 and J usage is TRBJ1-2; TRBD1 might be the D (5 bases). Looked up from germline, CDR1 is MDHEN and CDR2 is SYDVKM. V was trimmed by 7 bases and J by 5 bases, leaving 20 bases between them. The CDR3 has 15 amino acids. CDR3 residues: CASIGFDRPLYGYTF. Written as DNA, the CDR3 is TGTGCCAGCATAGGTTTTGACAGACCCCTATATGGCTACACCTTC.

The chain joins TRBV11-2 to TRBJ2-5; 7 positions match TRBD1. The length of the CDR3 is 15 residues. Per the germline V gene, CDR1 is SGHAT and CDR2 is FQNNGV. V lost 4 bases to trimming and J lost 2 bases; unmatched junction nucleotides: 7. CDR3 nucleotides: TGTGCCAGCAGCTCTCCGGGACAGCTACAAGAGACCCAGTACTTC. This encodes CASSSPGQLQETQYF. The entire variable domain, with the rest obtained from reference TRBV11-2 and TRBJ2-5, is as follows: EAGVAQSPRYKIIEKRQSVAFWCNPISGHATLYWYQQILGQGPKLLIQFQNNGVVDDSQLPKDRFSAERLKGVDSTLKIQPAKLEDSAVYLCASSSPGQLQETQYFGPGTRLLVL.

This chain links TRBV5-4 with TRBJ2-4, with 9 nucleotides matching TRBD2. The V segment lost 4 bases and the J segment 0 bases; nucleotides outside the gene matches: 8. Germline lookup yields CDR1 SGHNT and CDR2 YYREEE (reference sequence). The CDR3 totals 17 residues. CDR3 DNA sequence: TGTGCCAGCAGCCCCGACCTACTAGCGGGAGCCAAAAACATTCAGTACTTC. Protein sequence: CASSPDLLAGAKNIQYF.

Here the CDR3 DNA reads TGTGCCAGCAGGGGGACAGGGGATAGCTATGGCTACACCTTC. The encoded protein is CASRGTGDSYGYTF. The chain employs TRBV28 and TRBJ1-2; 10 bases map to TRBD1. CDR1 is MDHEN and CDR2 is SYDVKM in the germline V gene. The CDR3 has 14 residues. The trim removed 6 bases at V and 4 bases at J, leaving 5 bases unmatched.

The chain carries TRBV7-6 and TRBJ2-5, with TRBD2 identical over 8 bases. Per the germline V gene, CDR1 is SGHVS and CDR2 is FNYEAQ. The CDR3 covers 15 residues. The V segment lost 6 bases and the J segment 5 bases; nucleotides outside the gene matches: 11. The CDR3 reads CASSVGSGGGETQYF. The CDR3 DNA reads as TGTGCCAGCAGTGTAGGGAGCGGGGGAGGGGAGACCCAGTACTTC.

In its sample, this clone was seen a few times. The same CDR3 is also encoded by other DNA sequences in this sample. The CDR3 nucleotides read TGTGCCAGCAGTGAACAGGGGAACACTGAAGCTTTCTTT. Translating it yields CASSEQGNTEAFF. V and J are TRBV2 and TRBJ1-1, with D possibly matching TRBD1 (5 bases). Germline V lookup: CDR1 SNHLY, CDR2 FYNNEI. V was shortened by 2 bases and J by 1 base, with 5 bases between the two germline ends. The CDR3 runs to 13 residues.

V usage is TRBV12-5 and J usage is TRBJ1-1; possible D gene TRBD1, 5 bases. V was clipped by 2 bases and J by 3 bases, with 7 bases between them. The CDR3 extends over 13 amino acids. Germline CDR1 is LGHNT and CDR2 is FRNRAP. Here the CDR3 reads CASGLTGDTEAFF. Written as DNA, the CDR3 is TGTGCTAGTGGTTTGACGGGGGACACTGAAGCTTTCTTT.

This clone was seen only a few times. The chain recombines TRBV18 with TRBJ1-2, with D possibly matching TRBD1 (6 bases). Trimming cost V 8 bases and J 5 bases, with 9 bases left between them. This CDR3 comprises 11 residues. Germline V gives CDR1 KGHSH, CDR2 LQKENI. This CDR3 is CASADSYGYTF. The CDR3 DNA is TGTGCCAGCGCGGACAGTTATGGCTACACCTTC.

The rearrangement links TRBV5-4 to TRBJ1-1, with TRBD1 as a possible D gene (6 bases). CDR1 SGHNT and CDR2 YYREEE come from the germline V gene (reference sequence). Trimming removed 0 bases from V and 3 bases from J, with 6 bases in between. The CDR3 covers 13 residues. CDR3 nucleotide sequence: TGTGCCAGCAGCTTGGCAGGGGACACTGAAGCTTTCTTT. Translating gives CASSLAGDTEAFF.

The chain couples TRBV27 to TRBJ2-7, with 11 bases fitting TRBD1. V trimming: 6 bases; J trimming: 4 bases; junction bases outside the gene matches: 8. Germline CDR1 and CDR2: MNHEY and SMNVEV (reference sequence). The CDR3 covers 15 residues. The CDR3 nucleotides are TGTGCCAGCAGGCGACCGGGACAGGGGGGATACGAGCAGTACTTC. It encodes CASRRPGQGGYEQYF.

This sequence joins TRBV19 and TRBJ1-3; D perhaps matches TRBD1 (6 bases). V lost 4 bases and J 4 bases, leaving 14 bases between the germline ends. CDR1 LNHDA and CDR2 SQIVND come from the germline V gene (reference sequence). The CDR3 contains 15 residues. As DNA, the CDR3 is TGTGCCAGTAGTAATGGCAGGGGATTCGGAAACACCATATATTTT. Translated: CASSNGRGFGNTIYF.

This clone was counted a few times. This CDR3 is also generated by other DNA sequences in the sample. The V call is TRBV7-9, the J call TRBJ1-5; D gene unclear. Germline V CDR1 and CDR2: SEHNR, FQNEAQ (reference sequence). V shed 3 bases and J shed 4 bases, with 10 bases lying between them. There are 14 residues in the CDR3. As DNA, the CDR3 is TGTGCCAGCAGCTTGGGCGGGCGTAATCAGCCCCAGCATTTT. Its protein is CASSLGGRNQPQHF. Variable domain in full (rest from reference TRBV7-9 and TRBJ1-5): DTGVSQNPRHKITKRGQNVTFRCDPISEHNRLYWYRQTLGQGPEFLTYFQNEAQLEKSRLLSDRFSAERPKGSFSTLEIQRTEQGDSAMYLCASSLGGRNQPQHFGDGTRLSIL.

CDR3 amino acids: CASGVTSGGSSYEQYF. As DNA, the CDR3 is TGTGCTAGTGGCGTAACTAGCGGCGGTTCCTCCTACGAGCAGTACTTC. The V call is TRBV12-5, the J call TRBJ2-7, with 8 bases identical to TRBD2. The CDR3 extends over 16 amino acids. V shed 6 bases and J 0 bases; nucleotides not matched to a gene: 10. Germline CDR1 reads LGHNT; CDR2 reads FRNRAP.

J is TRBJ1-2 and V is TRBV7-9; D possibly corresponds to TRBD1 (6 bases). Between the trimmed V and J ends, which lost 5 bases and 1 base, there was a span of 11 bases. Germline CDR1 and CDR2: SEHNR and FQNEAQ (reference sequence). The CDR3 runs 14 residues. CDR3 bases: TGTGCCAGCAGCATCCGACAGGATAACTATGGCTACACCTTC. It encodes CASSIRQDNYGYTF.

This chain uses TRBV30 with TRBJ2-1, with TRBD1 as a possible D gene (7 bases). The germline V gene has CDR1 GTSNPN and CDR2 SVGIG (reference sequence). Trimming removed 5 bases from V and 0 bases from J, with 14 bases in between. The CDR3 spans 15 residues. CDR3 loop: CAWRSGDSSYNEQFF. Here the CDR3 DNA reads TGTGCCTGGCGCTCGGGGGACAGCTCCTACAATGAGCAGTTCTTC.

The V call is TRBV7-8, the J call TRBJ2-7, with TRBD1 identical over 12 bases. With V trimmed by 1 base and J by 4 bases, 11 bases remained unmatched. Looked up from germline, CDR1 is SGHVS and CDR2 is FQNEAQ. The CDR3 runs 18 residues. CDR3 bases: TGTGCCAGCAGCTTAGTTTTCGGGGACAGGGGGCATGGGTACGAGCAGTACTTC. This sequence encodes CASSLVFGDRGHGYEQYF.

This clone was observed a few times. The V gene is TRBV30, the J gene TRBJ1-2; no firm D call. The CDR3 extends over 14 amino acids. Trimming stripped 2 bases from V and 4 bases from J, with 14 bases between. The V gene's germline CDR1 is GTSNPN and CDR2 SVGIG (reference sequence). CDR3 loop: CAWSYEAPSYGYTF. The CDR3 region has the DNA TGTGCCTGGAGTTATGAGGCCCCAAGCTATGGCTACACCTTC.

The rearrangement uses TRBV5-6 and TRBJ1-5; D is possibly TRBD1 (5 bases). CDR3 length equals 16 residues. V lost 3 bases, J lost 2 bases, and 15 bases lay in between. Looked up from germline, CDR1 is SGHDT and CDR2 is YYEEEE. The CDR3, as DNA: TGTGCCAGCAGCTCCCTGACAGTAATGGGCAATCAGCCCCAGCATTTT. Translation: CASSSLTVMGNQPQHF.

The V and J genes are TRBV6-5 and TRBJ2-1; D possibly corresponds to TRBD2 (6 bases). Trimming shortened V by 5 bases and J by 6 bases, and 17 bases separated the two germline ends. Germline CDR1 and CDR2: MNHEY and SVGAGI. The CDR3 has 15 amino acids. The CDR3 loop is CASSVTSWNSNEQFF. For the CDR3, the DNA is TGTGCCAGCAGTGTGACTAGTTGGAATAGCAATGAGCAGTTCTTC.

The chain couples TRBV5-6 to TRBJ2-7, with 10 bases aligning to TRBD2. Losses at the gene ends were 3 bases for V and 3 bases for J; bases not matched to a gene: 6. The CDR3 runs to 15 residues. CDR1 and CDR2 from the germline V gene are SGHDT and YYEEEE. This chain's CDR3 is CASSSSGLAVYEQYF. CDR3 DNA sequence: TGTGCCAGCAGCTCGTCTGGACTAGCGGTCTACGAGCAGTACTTC.

This clone was observed a single time. V and J are TRBV4-1 and TRBJ1-2; a possible D gene is TRBD1 (6 bases). Trimming took 0 bases from V and 10 from J, leaving 12 bases between them. Germline lookup yields CDR1 MGHRA and CDR2 YSYEKL. This CDR3 comprises 13 residues. The CDR3 bases are TGCGCCAGCAGCCAAGATCGGAAGGGGGACTACACCTTC. Its translation is CASSQDRKGDYTF.

This sequence joins TRBV27 and TRBJ2-5; D possibly corresponds to TRBD2 (6 bases). The CDR3 has 16 residues. CDR1 MNHEY and CDR2 SMNVEV come from the germline V gene (reference sequence). V shed 3 bases and J shed 5 bases, with 19 bases lying between them. CDR3 amino acids: CASSLWRESFMETQYF. CDR3 DNA sequence: TGTGCCAGCAGTTTGTGGAGGGAATCATTTATGGAGACCCAGTACTTC.

V usage is TRBV5-4 and J usage is TRBJ2-7, with TRBD2 identical over 9 bases. Germline-derived CDR1 and CDR2 are SGHNT and YYREEE (reference sequence). This CDR3 is built from 18 residues. Germline trimming cut 0 bases from V and 2 bases from J; bases unmatched to any gene: 12. For the CDR3, the DNA is TGTGCCAGCAGCTTGGGAGTATGGCGCGGGAGGGGCCCCTACGAGCAGTACTTC. Its protein product is CASSLGVWRGRGPYEQYF.